A selection of T cell receptor beta chains follows, all from one sample in a study of patients and donors after allogeneic stem cell transplantation. One entry per CDR3 protein, called by TCRdb with MiXCR from the RT-PCR reads. The sample consists of roughly 180,000 distinct CDR3 sequences, approximately 41% of them appearing once. Sequencing was carried out using blood, either unsorted or a sorted T cell fraction (not recorded which). All receptors derive from a human donor who was either an allogeneic HSCT recipient or a stem cell or donor lymphocyte infusion donor (not recorded which). It is not recorded whose cells these are; they may come from a transplant donor. CDR3s include the opening cysteine and the closing phenylalanine or tryptophan. A clone size is listed for some rows: how often the clone was seen (once, few, many), or a class if it is expanded.

CDR3 protein: CASSLAGRDGYGYTF
J gene: TRBJ1-2
clone size: .
V gene: TRBV7-9

CDR3 protein: CASSLVTGTLEAFF
J gene: TRBJ1-1
clone size: .
V gene: TRBV5-1

CDR3 protein: CASSPMTSGLYEQYF
J gene: TRBJ2-7
clone size: .
V gene: TRBV28

CDR3 protein: CAQGIAKNIQYF
J gene: TRBJ2-4
clone size: .
V gene: TRBV27

CDR3 protein: CASSHGTGEEKLFF
J gene: TRBJ1-4
clone size: few
V gene: TRBV3-1

CDR3 protein: CASSNQGAFGANVLTF
J gene: TRBJ2-6
clone size: .
V gene: TRBV28

CDR3 protein: CAITELAGGNEQYF
J gene: TRBJ2-7
clone size: .
V gene: TRBV10-3

CDR3 protein: CASIPSGSSYNEQFF
J gene: TRBJ2-1
clone size: .
V gene: TRBV12-3/TRBV12-4

CDR3 protein: CASSPREATEAFF
J gene: TRBJ1-1
clone size: few
V gene: TRBV19

CDR3 protein: CASITQGGYTF
J gene: TRBJ1-2
clone size: few
V gene: TRBV7-9

CDR3 protein: CASSGRGTDGYTF
J gene: TRBJ1-2
clone size: .
V gene: TRBV6-5

CDR3 protein: CSERRTGWYGYTF
J gene: TRBJ1-2
clone size: .
V gene: TRBV20-1

CDR3 protein: CASSEGDPGYSGNTIYF
J gene: TRBJ1-3
clone size: .
V gene: TRBV10-2

CDR3 protein: CAISPDSGANVLTF
J gene: TRBJ2-6
clone size: few
V gene: TRBV10-3

CDR3 protein: CASSQDPPRQGNQPQHF
J gene: TRBJ1-5
clone size: .
V gene: TRBV4-1

CDR3 protein: CSAVRLPRNFYNEQFF
J gene: TRBJ2-1
clone size: .
V gene: TRBV29-1

CDR3 protein: CATSRDQRTHWAGTEAFF
J gene: TRBJ1-1
clone size: .
V gene: TRBV15

CDR3 protein: CASRLDRHSSGNTIYF
J gene: TRBJ1-3
clone size: .
V gene: TRBV12-3/TRBV12-4

CDR3 protein: CASSYQRETQYF
J gene: TRBJ2-5
clone size: .
V gene: TRBV6-2/TRBV6-3

CDR3 protein: CASSLLHEDNEQFF
J gene: TRBJ2-1
clone size: .
V gene: TRBV5-6

CDR3 protein: CATSSPLHTSSYNEQFF
J gene: TRBJ2-1
clone size: .
V gene: TRBV15

CDR3 protein: CASSFGVGPEAYYGYTF
J gene: TRBJ1-2
clone size: few
V gene: TRBV12-3/TRBV12-4

CDR3 protein: CASSPKPGLAAYNEQFF
J gene: TRBJ2-1
clone size: few
V gene: TRBV5-6

CDR3 protein: CASSVVLAGMDSYEQYF
J gene: TRBJ2-7
clone size: .
V gene: TRBV9

CDR3 protein: CASSIQSGGSADTQYF
J gene: TRBJ2-3
clone size: .
V gene: TRBV19

CDR3 protein: CSARLGSNTGELFF
J gene: TRBJ2-2
clone size: .
V gene: TRBV20-1

CDR3 protein: CASSSPTGIGTGELFF
J gene: TRBJ2-2
clone size: .
V gene: TRBV11-2

CDR3 protein: CASSLAGGMNTEAFF
J gene: TRBJ1-1
clone size: medium-sized
V gene: TRBV5-1

CDR3 protein: CASSLEATSSYEQYF
J gene: TRBJ2-7
clone size: .
V gene: TRBV12-3/TRBV12-4

CDR3 protein: CASTRSEPAYEQYF
J gene: TRBJ2-7
clone size: few
V gene: TRBV7-9

CDR3 protein: CASTKYQETQYF
J gene: TRBJ2-5
clone size: .
V gene: TRBV12-3/TRBV12-4

CDR3 protein: CASKTTNYGYTF
J gene: TRBJ1-2
clone size: .
V gene: TRBV28

CDR3 protein: CASSYSGGRTEAFF
J gene: TRBJ1-1
clone size: many
V gene: TRBV6-5

CDR3 protein: CASSLRTGQSGELFF
J gene: TRBJ2-2
clone size: .
V gene: TRBV5-1

CDR3 protein: CASSLTRQTNTEAFF
J gene: TRBJ1-1
clone size: .
V gene: TRBV5-1

CDR3 protein: CSAALRLAGAFQTLSYEQYF
J gene: TRBJ2-7
clone size: once
V gene: TRBV20-1

CDR3 protein: CASSPILLGTEAFF
J gene: TRBJ1-1
clone size: .
V gene: TRBV4-3

CDR3 protein: CSARVRQGGTEAFF
J gene: TRBJ1-1
clone size: .
V gene: TRBV20-1

CDR3 protein: CASSGSGRFYNEQFF
J gene: TRBJ2-1
clone size: .
V gene: TRBV4-3

CDR3 protein: CASSYSKGIGYTEAFF
J gene: TRBJ1-1
clone size: .
V gene: TRBV6-5

CDR3 protein: CASSGGLATYNEQFF
J gene: TRBJ2-1
clone size: .
V gene: TRBV9

CDR3 protein: CAWTWTGDEKLFF
J gene: TRBJ1-4
clone size: .
V gene: TRBV30

CDR3 protein: CASSQGGGLAASDEQFF
J gene: TRBJ2-1
clone size: .
V gene: TRBV4-2

CDR3 protein: CASSQVIYEQYF
J gene: TRBJ2-7
clone size: .
V gene: TRBV14

CDR3 protein: CASRIQQGPNTEAFF
J gene: TRBJ1-1
clone size: few
V gene: TRBV6-5

CDR3 protein: CASSLGQGGEETQYF
J gene: TRBJ2-5
clone size: .
V gene: TRBV12-3/TRBV12-4

CDR3 protein: CASSWDRNNEQFF
J gene: TRBJ2-1
clone size: few
V gene: TRBV5-6

CDR3 protein: CASSLVRAPNEKLFF
J gene: TRBJ1-4
clone size: .
V gene: TRBV7-2

CDR3 protein: CASSSAGQGSGNTIYF
J gene: TRBJ1-3
clone size: few
V gene: TRBV7-3

CDR3 protein: CATRGQGTGELFF
J gene: TRBJ2-2
clone size: once
V gene: TRBV24-1

CDR3 protein: CASSVGGTQPQHF
J gene: TRBJ1-5
clone size: few
V gene: TRBV9